This TCR beta chain was sequenced in a study of cytomegalovirus exposure and HLA in healthy donors. As to this clone: The sample holds other DNA sequences that translate to the same CDR3.

Germline CDR1 reads MGHRA; CDR2 reads YSYEKL. Trimming took 0 bases from V and 3 from J, leaving 6 bases between them. This CDR3 comprises 13 residues. TCRdb keeps only in-frame clones here, not all; method: immunoSEQ multiplex PCR. The sample lists 250,000 to 400,000 clones; about nine tenths were seen once. Sequences were obtained from PBMCs. The chain recombines TRBV4-1 with TRBJ2-7; D gene uncertain. This receptor was taken from a woman younger than 45 in good health and CMV-seropositive. The CDR3 sequence is CASSQEEDYEQYF. The DNA of the CDR3 is TGCGCCAGCAGCCAAGAAGAAGACTACGAGCAGTACTTC.